This T cell receptor beta chain was identified during a study of metastatic and nonmetastatic thyroid tumors. Patients underwent thyroid surgery, and none had received any treatment before it. CDR3 length: 18 amino acids. Germline V gene sequence: CDR1 LGHDT, CDR2 YNNKEL (reference sequence). Trimming pared 5 bases from V and 4 bases from J, leaving 26 bases between. This clone was recorded at least ten times. TCRdb used MiXCR to call clones anew from the PCR reads. This sample has 35,000 to 55,000 clones; 20% to 25% occur once, and the top ten carry 3.4%. The TCR originated in a male donor with papillary thyroid cancer or a benign thyroid nodule (not recorded which). Some clones in this sample may be carry-over from other donors' samples. This sequence joins TRBV3-1 and TRBJ2-5; D is unclear. Sequencing used blood. The CDR3 protein is CASSTALGRSGSRETQYF. The DNA for the CDR3 is TGTGCCAGCAGCACTGCCCTGGGTAGGAGTGGGTCTAGAGAGACCCAGTACTTC.